Each of the 22 T cell receptor beta chains below was sequenced from the same sample in a study of T cells in Graves' hyperthyroidism and ophthalmopathy. The source material, RNA transcripts, was used to amplify TCR beta CDR3 regions. HTBI primers were the set used in a first-round RT-PCR of the TCR CDR3. TCRdb re-derived calls from the multiplex PCR reads in MiXCR, one entry per CDR3 protein. The sample yields roughly 500,000 distinct CDR3 sequences, 46% seen once. Sequenced material: peripheral blood or thyroid tissue (not recorded which). These receptors all come from an adult woman with Graves' disease, either hyperthyroidism or ophthalmopathy (not recorded which).

The chain is built from TRBV2 and TRBJ1-1; tentative D call: TRBD1 (6 bases). Trimming cost V 3 bases and J 5 bases, with 10 bases left between them. CDR1 is SNHLY, CDR2 FYNNEI, per germline. This CDR3 has 13 residues. The CDR3 nucleotides are TGTGCCAGCAGTGAGGGGGCGCTTACTGAAGCTTTCTTT. Protein: CASSEGALTEAFF.

Concerning this clonotype: A much larger clonotype is one base distant, so this may be a read error. The chain employs TRBV10-3 and TRBJ1-1; D perhaps matches TRBD1 (6 bases). CDR1 is ENHRY and CDR2 is SYGVKD in the germline V gene. The CDR3 has 14 residues. V lost 7 bases, J lost 4 bases, and 16 bases lay in between. The CDR3: CAIISGGGGTEAFF. CDR3 coding DNA: TGTGCCATCATCTCGGGGGGGGGCGGCACTGAAGCTTTCTTT.

This clonotype was detected only a few times. One end of the junction is discordant with germline, which a read error may explain. V usage is TRBV5-1 and J usage is TRBJ2-2; D is unresolved. Looked up from germline, CDR1 is SGHRS and CDR2 is YFSETQ. This CDR3 region has 14 residues. The CDR3 nucleotides are TGTGCCAGCAGTCCTTTGGGGAACACCGGGGAGCTGTTTTTT. This sequence encodes CASSPLGNTGELFF.

The table lists this clonotype with many counts. The gene calls are TRBV25-1 and TRBJ1-5; TRBD1 agrees at 12 bases. The germline gives CDR1 MGHDK, CDR2 SYGVNS. With 2 bases clipped from V and 1 base from J, the junction kept 9 bases outside the gene matches. The CDR3 sequence is 19 residues long. The CDR3 region is CASSEKVGDRGLSNQPQHF. The CDR3 DNA sequence: TGTGCCAGCAGTGAAAAGGTGGGGGACAGGGGGCTGAGCAATCAGCCCCAGCATTTT.

This clonotype has only one observation. The chain has TRBV20-1 and TRBJ1-4; no reliable D call. CDR3 length: 13 amino acids. CDR1 and CDR2 (germline): DFQATT, SNEGSKA (reference sequence). Deletions cut 0 bases from V and 5 bases from J, with 7 bases between. CDR3 DNA: TGCAGTGCTAGAGAGGTACTCAATGAAAAACTGTTTTTT. It yields the protein CSAREVLNEKLFF.

The J gene is TRBJ2-5, the V gene TRBV7-8; weak D call: TRBD2 (5 bases). Deletions cut 1 base from V and 5 bases from J, with 17 bases between. CDR1 and CDR2 (germline): SGHVS, FQNEAQ. CDR3 length: 16 amino acids. The CDR3 loop is CASSLGPLGARETQYF. The CDR3 coding sequence is TGTGCCAGCAGCTTAGGTCCATTGGGAGCGCGGGAGACCCAGTACTTC.

This clonotype was detected many times. This chain links TRBV20-1 with TRBJ1-4; D uncertain. There are 12 residues in the CDR3. Germline V gene data show CDR1 as DFQATT and CDR2 as SNEGSKA (reference sequence). V lost 3 bases and J 11 bases, leaving 13 bases between the germline ends. The CDR3 reads CSASDRVLKLFF. The CDR3, as DNA: TGCAGTGCTAGTGACCGCGTGTTGAAACTGTTTTTT.

This clonotype was detected ten times or more. The chain links TRBV6-6 to TRBJ1-2, with D possibly TRBD1 on 6 matching bases. This CDR3 spans 14 amino acids. Trimming shortened V by 2 bases and J by 7 bases, and 14 bases separated the two germline ends. Germline CDR1 is MNHNY and CDR2 is SVGAGI (reference sequence). The CDR3 region has the DNA TGTGCCAGCAGTTACACCCCACAGGGAAGTGGCTACACCTTC. This gives the protein CASSYTPQGSGYTF.

The table lists this clonotype with many counts. V and J are TRBV5-1 and TRBJ2-5; D is perhaps TRBD2 (6 bases). Trimming shortened V by 4 bases and J by 4 bases, and 17 bases separated the two germline ends. The CDR3 is 15 amino acids. CDR1 and CDR2 (germline): SGHRS, YFSETQ. CDR3 loop: CASSRSTGEGETQYF. CDR3 bases: TGCGCCAGCAGCCGATCAACGGGAGAAGGAGAGACCCAGTACTTC.

The CDR3, as DNA: TGCAGCGTTGAAGGGGACAGTGTTAGCAATCAGCCCCAGCATTTT. The encoded protein is CSVEGDSVSNQPQHF. The rearrangement uses TRBV29-1 and TRBJ1-5; 7 bases fit TRBD1. This CDR3 comprises 15 residues. Looked up from germline, CDR1 is SQVTM and CDR2 is ANQGSEA. J was trimmed by 0 bases and V by 1 base; bases with no gene match: 3.

This chain connects TRBV29-1 to TRBJ2-5; weak D call: TRBD1 (5 bases). The germline V gene encodes CDR1 SQVTM and CDR2 ANQGSEA. V was trimmed by 5 bases and J by 2 bases, leaving 18 bases between them. The CDR3 has 15 amino acids. CDR3: CSVPDSGAQQETQYF. The CDR3 nucleotides are TGCAGCGTTCCAGACTCTGGGGCGCAACAAGAGACCCAGTACTTC. Full variable domain (missing parts from reference TRBV29-1 and TRBJ2-5): SAVISQKPSRDICQRGTSLTIQCQVDSQVTMMFWYRQQPGQSLTLIATANQGSEATYESGFVIDKFPISRPNLTFSTLTVSNMSPEDSSIYLCSVPDSGAQQETQYFGPGTRLLVL.

This clonotype has a count of ten or more. The chain combines TRBV10-3 with TRBJ2-7, with D maybe TRBD2 (5 bases). The CDR3 runs to 14 residues. Germline CDR1 ENHRY, CDR2 SYGVKD. Trimming took off 10 bases at V and 2 bases at J, with 18 bases between the two ends. CDR3 in amino acids: CATSPGSVTYEQYF. The CDR3 DNA is TGTGCCACTTCCCCGGGGAGTGTGACCTACGAGCAGTACTTC.

This clonotype showed up just a few times. The chain couples TRBV15 to TRBJ1-5, with a tentative D call TRBD1 (6 bases). CDR1 is LNHNV and CDR2 is YYDKDF in the germline V gene (reference sequence). Between the trimmed V and J ends, which lost 0 bases and 5 bases, there was a span of 11 bases. The CDR3 runs 15 residues. Here the CDR3 reads CATSRDHRADQPQHF. CDR3 bases: TGTGCCACCAGCAGAGATCACAGGGCTGATCAGCCCCAGCATTTT. Full variable domain (missing parts from reference TRBV15 and TRBJ1-5): DAMVIQNPRYQVTQFGKPVTLSCSQTLNHNVMYWYQQKSSQAPKLLFHYYDKDFNNEADTPDNFQSRRPNTSFCFLDIRSPGLGDTAMYLCATSRDHRADQPQHFGDGTRLSIL.

The chain combines TRBV7-2 with TRBJ2-2; D may be TRBD2 (6 bases). The germline V gene encodes CDR1 SGHTA and CDR2 FQGNSA. The CDR3 runs to 15 residues. V shed 1 base and J shed 4 bases, with 10 bases lying between them. CDR3 in DNA: TGTGCCAGCAGCTTAGTAGTTAGCGGCACCGGGGAGCTGTTTTTT. Translation gives CASSLVVSGTGELFF.

J is TRBJ2-6 and V is TRBV20-1; the match to TRBD1 covers 7 bases. After removal of 0 bases from V and 2 bases from J, the junction contained 4 bases not matched to a gene. Germline loops: CDR1 DFQATT, CDR2 SNEGSKA (reference sequence). This CDR3 is built from 16 residues. The CDR3 reads CSARDSQGAGANVLTF. The CDR3 DNA reads as TGCAGTGCTAGAGATAGTCAGGGGGCTGGGGCCAACGTCCTGACTTTC.

V and J are TRBV5-1 and TRBJ1-4; tentative D call: TRBD1 (6 bases). The CDR3 extends over 14 amino acids. CDR1 is SGHRS and CDR2 is YFSETQ in the germline V gene. V was pared by 1 base and J by 10 bases, with 14 bases between. Written as DNA, the CDR3 is TGCGCCAGCAGCTTGTACCCAGGGGCGGGAAAACTGTTTTTT. It yields the protein CASSLYPGAGKLFF.

V gene TRBV7-2 combines with J gene TRBJ1-5; a weak D match, TRBD1 (6 bases). The ends were cut back, 4 bases at V and 6 bases at J, with 16 bases in the middle. The length of the CDR3 is 15 residues. From germline, CDR1 is SGHTA and CDR2 FQGNSA. The CDR3, as DNA: TGTGCCAGCAGCTCTAGTACAGGGCGAGTTCAGCCCCAGCATTTT. As protein: CASSSSTGRVQPQHF.

This clonotype was seen at least ten times. The rearrangement uses TRBV11-2 and TRBJ2-7, with D maybe TRBD2 (6 bases). Per the germline V gene, CDR1 is SGHAT and CDR2 is FQNNGV. Trimming shortened V by 0 bases and J by 2 bases, and 11 bases separated the two germline ends. There are 15 residues in the CDR3. Here the CDR3 DNA reads TGTGCCAGCAGCTTAGACCTAGCGAGAACCTACGAGCAGTACTTC. This gives the protein CASSLDLARTYEQYF.

J is TRBJ2-5 and V is TRBV6-5, with D perhaps TRBD2 (5 bases). V gave up 5 bases and J gave up 5 bases, with 12 bases separating them. The V gene's germline CDR1 is MNHEY and CDR2 SVGAGI. The CDR3 sequence is 13 residues long. CDR3 nucleotide sequence: TGTGCCAGCAGTCCACTCGGCGGGGAGACCCAGTACTTC. The encoded protein is CASSPLGGETQYF.

J is TRBJ1-4 and V is TRBV30; D gene unclear. This CDR3 has 15 residues. Germline lookup yields CDR1 GTSNPN and CDR2 SVGIG (reference sequence). Trimming removed 1 base from V and 10 bases from J, with 19 bases in between. CDR3 sequence reads: CAWSAGDAGSGKLFF. DNA for the CDR3: TGTGCCTGGAGTGCCGGAGACGCCGGCTCGGGAAAACTGTTTTTT.

This clonotype showed up many times. This sequence joins TRBV9 and TRBJ2-5; tentative D call: TRBD1 (6 bases). The CDR3 sequence is 14 residues long. V lost 4 bases, J lost 1 base, and 11 bases lay in between. Germline-derived CDR1 and CDR2 are SGDLS and YYNGEE. For the CDR3, the DNA is TGTGCCAGCAGCACAGGGTTACTCCAAGAGACCCAGTACTTC. It specifies CASSTGLLQETQYF.

In its sample, this clonotype was seen many times. V is TRBV7-3 and J is TRBJ2-2; tentatively, D is TRBD2 (6 bases). V lost 1 base to trimming and J lost 4 bases, with 13 bases between them. The V gene's germline CDR1 is SGHTA and CDR2 FQGTGA. The CDR3 has 16 amino acids. In nucleotides, the CDR3 is TGTGCCAGCAGCTTAATGGCGGGGCGTGGCACCGGGGAGCTGTTTTTT. Residues: CASSLMAGRGTGELFF.